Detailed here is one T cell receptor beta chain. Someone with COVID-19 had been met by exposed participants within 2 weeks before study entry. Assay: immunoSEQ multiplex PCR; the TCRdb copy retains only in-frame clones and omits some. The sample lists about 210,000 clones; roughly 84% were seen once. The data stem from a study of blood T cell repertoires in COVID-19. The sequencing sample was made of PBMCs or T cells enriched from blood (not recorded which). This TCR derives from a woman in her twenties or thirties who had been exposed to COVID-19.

The CDR3 DNA is TGTGCCAGCGGAAAAGGACAGAATCAGCCCCAGCATTTT. It encodes CASGKGQNQPQHF. The genes are TRBV9 and TRBJ1-5; D is possibly TRBD1 (6 bases). This CDR3 is 13 amino acids long. Trimming took off 7 bases at V and 4 bases at J, with 12 bases between the two ends. Per the germline V gene, CDR1 is SGDLS and CDR2 is YYNGEE. The variable domain in full, completed from reference TRBV9 and TRBJ1-5, reads DSGVTQTPKHLITATGQRVTLRCSPRSGDLSVYWYQQSLDQGLQFLIQYYNGEERAKGNILERFSAQQFPDLHSELNLSSLELGDSALYFCASGKGQNQPQHFGDGTRLSIL.